The sequence of this TCR beta chain was determined in a study of Ad26.COV2.S vaccination and SARS-CoV-2 variants. Germline CDR1 is SGHVS and CDR2 is FQNEAQ. V dropped 0 bases and J dropped 3; count of bases not matched to a gene: 10. The CDR3 consists of 18 residues. This clone occurred once. The antigen remains undetermined. The repertoire was sequenced with immunoSEQ multiplex PCR; TCRdb's copy has only in-frame clones and lacks some. Of about 350,000 clones detected, roughly 84% appear once; the ten largest clones hold around 3.3%. Findings and caveats of the study: The placebo group had lower spike-specific TCR breadth than the vaccine recipients did.

The treatment denotes: around 19 received Ad26.COV2.S at low or high dose, single or two shots; 5 received placebo; per-sample allocation not given. Sampling happened 63 days after the first vaccine or placebo injection. The source is a person between 18 and 65 years old who received the Ad26.COV2.S COVID-19 vaccine or a placebo. Specimen: peripheral blood, collected in a trial of Ad26.COV2.S vaccine versus placebo. This sequence joins TRBV7-8 and TRBJ2-1; TRBD2 aligns across 8 bases. This chain's CDR3 is CASSLALAGGVFYNEQFF. The CDR3 coding sequence is TGTGCCAGCAGCTTAGCGCTGGCGGGAGGTGTTTTCTACAATGAGCAGTTCTTC.